This is a list of T cell receptor beta chains from one sample in a study of vaccination and CD4 T cells after COVID-19. From the PCR reads, TCRdb called clonotypes with MiXCR, one entry per CDR3 protein. The table records some 25,000 distinct CDR3 sequences, around 62% of them present only once. Which antigens these TCRs recognize remains unknown. Sequencing was carried out using CD4+ T cells from blood, cultured in vitro. The source of these receptors is a human donor who had recovered from COVID-19. CDR3s include the opening cysteine and the closing phenylalanine or tryptophan. A D gene is named only where the DNA matches it firmly. Clone sizes are given selectively: once, few, many, or a class where the clone is expanded.

few	NA	TRBJ1-1	TRBV30	TGTGCCTGGAGTGCAGGGCGGAGGACTGAAGCTTTCTTT	CAWSAGRRTEAFF
few	NA	TRBJ1-2	TRBV20-1	TGCAGTGCAACCGGGACGCTTAACTATGGCTACACCTTC	CSATGTLNYGYTF
NA	NA	TRBJ1-2	TRBV29-1	TGCAGCGTTGAATCCCCGGGGGTAGGGTATGGCTACACCTTC	CSVESPGVGYGYTF
NA	NA	TRBJ1-2	TRBV27	TGTGCCAGCAGTTTGAGGGGCCGGGGCTACACCTTC	CASSLRGRGYTF
NA	NA	TRBJ2-1	TRBV7-9	TGTGCCAGCAGCTTAGGAGTCTATGAGCAGTTCTTC	CASSLGVYEQFF
NA	TRBD1	TRBJ1-2	TRBV20-1	TGCAGTGCTAGGGGGGGACAGGGGGAGGGTGGCTACACCTTC	CSARGGQGEGGYTF
few	NA	TRBJ2-7	TRBV25-1	TGTGCCAGCAGCAATAGATACGAGCAGTACTTC	CASSNRYEQYF
NA	NA	TRBJ1-1	TRBV18	TGTGCCAGCTCACCACAAAATATGGTTACTGAAGCTTTCTTT	CASSPQNMVTEAFF
NA	TRBD2	TRBJ2-3	TRBV20-1	TGCAGTGCTAGGAGGGGCGGGGGGGGCACAGATACGCAGTATTTT	CSARRGGGGTDTQYF
NA	NA	TRBJ2-7	TRBV30	TGTGCCTGGAGTGTACAGTACAGAAATTACGAGCAGTACTTC	CAWSVQYRNYEQYF
few	NA	TRBJ1-5	TRBV27	TGTGCCAGCAGTTTCAGCAGGGACAATCAGCCCCAGCATTTT	CASSFSRDNQPQHF
NA	TRBD2	TRBJ2-2	TRBV6-1	TGTGCCAGCAGTACTAGCGGGAGGAACACCGGGGAGCTGTTTTTT	CASSTSGRNTGELFF
NA	TRBD1	TRBJ1-5	TRBV20-1	TGCAGTGCTAGAGAGCGACAGGGAGCAAATCAGCCCCAGCATTTT	CSARERQGANQPQHF
few	NA	TRBJ1-1	TRBV6-4	TGTGCCAGCAGCATACAGACGAACACTGAAGCTTTCTTT	CASSIQTNTEAFF
NA	NA	TRBJ2-5	TRBV7-2	TGTGCCAGCAGCCGGACGGGGCATCGGGAGACCCAGTACTTC	CASSRTGHRETQYF
NA	NA	TRBJ2-2	TRBV7-2	TGTGCCAGCAGCTTAGTACCAGGGGAGGTCGGGGAGCTGTTTTTT	CASSLVPGEVGELFF
NA	TRBD1	TRBJ2-5	TRBV7-9	TGTGCCAGCAGCTTAGTAAGACAGGGTCAGGAGACCCAGTACTTC	CASSLVRQGQETQYF
NA	TRBD2	TRBJ2-7	TRBV20-1	TGCAGTGCTAGAATAGGGACTAGCGGGACCTACGAGCAGTACTTC	CSARIGTSGTYEQYF
NA	TRBD2	TRBJ2-7	TRBV20-1	TGCAGTTCTGCAGACCCGCGGGAGCGGACCTACGAGCAGTACTTC	CSSADPRERTYEQYF
few	TRBD1	TRBJ1-4	TRBV2	TGTGCCAGCAGGGGCTTAGGGGGCCGGGATGAAAAACTGTTTTTT	CASRGLGGRDEKLFF
few	NA	TRBJ1-6	TRBV27	TGTGCCAGCAGCCGAAAGGGGGATTCACCCCTCCACTTT	CASSRKGDSPLHF